The present TCR beta chain was sequenced within a study of response to subunit inactivated influenza vaccine. TCRdb reanalysed the RT-PCR reads using MiXCR and keeps one entry per CDR3 protein. Of 650,000 to 800,000 distinct CDR3 sequences in the sample, 15% to 20% were seen once. This clonotype has ten or more counts. Trimming at V came to 4 bases and at J to 3 bases, leaving 2 bases not matched to a gene. In germline, CDR1 is SEHNR, CDR2 FQNEAQ (reference sequence). The CDR3 runs 15 residues. The specimen comprised PBMCs from blood, sampled roughly 5 days after vaccination. The clonotype comes from a man aged 45-60 years who received an inactivated influenza vaccine. The chain uses TRBV7-9 and TRBJ2-2, with 10 bases matching TRBD1. CDR3 protein: CASSYGTGDTGELFF. In DNA, the CDR3 is TGTGCCAGCAGCTACGGGACAGGGGACACCGGGGAGCTGTTTTTT.